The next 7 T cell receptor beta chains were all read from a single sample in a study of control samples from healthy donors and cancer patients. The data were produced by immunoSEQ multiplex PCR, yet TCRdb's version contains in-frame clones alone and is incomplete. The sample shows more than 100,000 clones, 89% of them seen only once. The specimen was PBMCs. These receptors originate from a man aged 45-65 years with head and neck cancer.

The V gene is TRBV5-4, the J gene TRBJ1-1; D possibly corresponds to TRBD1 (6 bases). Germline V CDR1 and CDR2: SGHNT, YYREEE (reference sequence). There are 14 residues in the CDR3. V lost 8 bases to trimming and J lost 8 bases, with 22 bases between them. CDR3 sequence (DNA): TGTGCCAGACCGAAGGGACCCAGGGGAAGGGAAGCTTTCTTT. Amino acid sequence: CARPKGPRGREAFF.

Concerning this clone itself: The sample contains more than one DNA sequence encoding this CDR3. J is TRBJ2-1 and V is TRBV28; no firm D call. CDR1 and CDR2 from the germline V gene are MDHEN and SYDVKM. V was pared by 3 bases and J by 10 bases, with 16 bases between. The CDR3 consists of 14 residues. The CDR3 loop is CASSFLASIGEQFF. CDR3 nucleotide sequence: TGTGCCAGCAGTTTCCTGGCCTCAATCGGGGAGCAGTTCTTC. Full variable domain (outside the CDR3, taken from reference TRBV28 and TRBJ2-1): DVKVTQSSRYLVKRTGEKVFLECVQDMDHENMFWYRQDPGLGLRLIYFSYDVKMKEKGDIPEGYSVSREKKERFSLILESASTNQTSMYLCASSFLASIGEQFFGPGTRLTVL.

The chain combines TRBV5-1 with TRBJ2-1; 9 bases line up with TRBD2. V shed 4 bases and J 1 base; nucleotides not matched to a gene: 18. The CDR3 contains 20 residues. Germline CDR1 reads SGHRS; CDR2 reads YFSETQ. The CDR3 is CASSTQVVGSGGESYNEQFF. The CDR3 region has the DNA TGCGCCAGCAGCACCCAGGTGGTGGGTAGCGGGGGCGAATCCTACAATGAGCAGTTCTTC.

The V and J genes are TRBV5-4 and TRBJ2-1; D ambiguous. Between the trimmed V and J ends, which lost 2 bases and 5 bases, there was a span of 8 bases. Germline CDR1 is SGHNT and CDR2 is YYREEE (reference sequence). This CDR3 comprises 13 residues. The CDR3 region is CASSFWADNEQFF. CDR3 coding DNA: TGTGCCAGCAGCTTCTGGGCGGACAATGAGCAGTTCTTC. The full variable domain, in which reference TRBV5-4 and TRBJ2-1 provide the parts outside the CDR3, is ETGVTQSPTHLIKTRGQQVTLRCSSQSGHNTVSWYQQALGQGPQFIFQYYREEENGRGNFPPRFSGLQFPNYSSELNVNALELDDSALYLCASSFWADNEQFFGPGTRLTVL.

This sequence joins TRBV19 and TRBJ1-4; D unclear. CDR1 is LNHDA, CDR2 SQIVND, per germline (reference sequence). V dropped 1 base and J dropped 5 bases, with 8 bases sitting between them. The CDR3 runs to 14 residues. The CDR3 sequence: CASSIVSKNEKLFF. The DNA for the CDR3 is TGTGCCAGTAGTATAGTATCCAAGAATGAAAAACTGTTTTTT.

In DNA, the CDR3 is TGTGCCAGCAGCCTCCGACCGCGGGCCAACTATGGCTACACCTTC. It translates to CASSLRPRANYGYTF. The rearrangement links TRBV7-3 to TRBJ1-2; D uncertain. The germline V gene has CDR1 SGHTA and CDR2 FQGTGA. V was shortened by 5 bases and J by 2 bases, with 15 bases between the two germline ends. The CDR3 length is 15 residues.

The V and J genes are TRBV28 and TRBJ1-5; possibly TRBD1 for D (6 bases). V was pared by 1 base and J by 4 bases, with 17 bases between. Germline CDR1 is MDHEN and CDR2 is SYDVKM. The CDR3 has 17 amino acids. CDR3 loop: CASSLYGGGSGNQPQHF. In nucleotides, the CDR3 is TGTGCCAGCAGTTTATATGGGGGGGGCAGTGGGAATCAGCCCCAGCATTTT.